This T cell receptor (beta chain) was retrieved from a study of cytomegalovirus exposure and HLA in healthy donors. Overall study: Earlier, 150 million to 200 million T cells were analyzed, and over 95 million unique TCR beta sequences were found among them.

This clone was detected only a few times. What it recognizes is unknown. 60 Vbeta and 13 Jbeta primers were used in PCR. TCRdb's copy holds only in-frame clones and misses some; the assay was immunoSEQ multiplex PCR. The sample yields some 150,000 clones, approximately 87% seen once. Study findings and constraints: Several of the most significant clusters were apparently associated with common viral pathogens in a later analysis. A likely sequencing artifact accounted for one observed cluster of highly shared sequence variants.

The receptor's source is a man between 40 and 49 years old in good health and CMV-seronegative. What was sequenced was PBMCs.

CDR3 sequence: CASSLAGPSNEQFF. DNA of the CDR3: TGTGCCAGCAGCTTAGCAGGGCCATCCAATGAGCAGTTCTTC. The chain uses TRBV11-2 and TRBJ2-1; possible D gene TRBD1, 5 bases. Trimming removed 1 base from V and 6 bases from J, with 10 bases in between. Per germline, CDR1 SGHAT and CDR2 FQNNGV. The CDR3 spans 14 residues. Variable domain in full (rest from reference TRBV11-2 and TRBJ2-1): EAGVAQSPRYKIIEKRQSVAFWCNPISGHATLYWYQQILGQGPKLLIQFQNNGVVDDSQLPKDRFSAERLKGVDSTLKIQPAKLEDSAVYLCASSLAGPSNEQFFGPGTRLTVL.